Below, 18 T cell receptor beta chains from the same sample are listed, as sequenced in a study of metastatic and nonmetastatic thyroid tumors. TCRdb called clones again from the PCR reads with MiXCR. The data show about 7,200 clones, 30% to 40% seen once. Patients underwent thyroid surgery, and none had received any treatment before it. Sequenced sample: adjacent normal tissue. These TCRs come from a female donor with papillary thyroid cancer or a benign thyroid nodule (not recorded which). Some clones in this sample may be carry-over from other donors' samples.

A few counts support this clone. The V call is TRBV28, the J call TRBJ2-2, with D possibly TRBD2 on 6 matching bases. This CDR3 is 15 amino acids long. V shed 4 bases and J shed 9 bases, with 18 bases lying between them. Germline assignment: CDR1 MDHEN and CDR2 SYDVKM. CDR3 protein: CASSSSVRVLRELFF. The CDR3 coding sequence is TGTGCCAGCAGTTCTAGCGTACGGGTGTTGAGGGAGCTGTTTTTT.

Note on this clone: One end of the junction is discordant with germline, which a read error may explain. The CDR3 region has the DNA TGTGCCATCAGTGAAGGGCATAGCACAGATACGCAGTATTTT. It yields the protein CAISEGHSTDTQYF. V and J are TRBV6-1 and TRBJ2-3; D is unresolved. The CDR3 runs to 14 residues. Per germline, CDR1 MNHNS and CDR2 SASEGT.

The gene calls are TRBV11-2 and TRBJ2-7, with 9 bases lining up with TRBD2. Germline loops: CDR1 SGHAT, CDR2 FQNNGV. This CDR3 has 16 residues. V lost 4 bases, J lost 3 bases, and 10 bases stayed unmatched. CDR3 in DNA: TGTGCCAGCAGCTCCCATAGCGTAGCGGGAGACTACGAGCAGTACGTC. Amino acids: CASSSHSVAGDYEQYV.

This clone has just a few counts. This chain links TRBV28 with TRBJ1-2, with TRBD1 identical over 8 bases. Losses at the gene ends were 2 bases for V and 7 bases for J; bases not matched to a gene: 6. Germline CDR1 reads MDHEN; CDR2 reads SYDVKM. The CDR3 is 14 residues long. CDR3 nucleotide sequence: TGTGCCAGCAGTTTAACCGACAGGGGTGGTGGCTACACCTTC. This codes for CASSLTDRGGGYTF.

The chain joins TRBV5-1 to TRBJ2-2; D not certain. The CDR3 is 12 residues long. Germline V CDR1 and CDR2: SGHRS, YFSETQ. The V end was cut by 0 bases, the J end by 7 bases, with 4 bases between. CDR3 sequence reads: CASSLDLGELFF. Here the CDR3 DNA reads TGCGCCAGCAGCTTGGATCTCGGGGAGCTGTTTTTT.

This sequence joins TRBV13 and TRBJ1-3; D gene ambiguous. Per germline, CDR1 PRHDT and CDR2 FYEKMQ (reference sequence). V dropped 4 bases and J dropped 0 bases, with 4 bases sitting between them. The CDR3 length is 13 residues. CDR3 nucleotide sequence: TGTGCCAGCAGCTCGAGCTCTGGAAACACCATATATTTT. Translated: CASSSSSGNTIYF.

This clone was counted only a few times. The J gene is TRBJ2-7, the V gene TRBV6-2 or TRBV6-3, with D possibly being TRBD1 or TRBD2 (5 bases each). Per germline, CDR1 MNHEY and CDR2 SVGEGT. The V end was cut by 2 bases, the J end by 4 bases, with 24 bases between. The CDR3 is 18 residues long. The DNA for the CDR3 is TGTGCCAGCAGTTACACTATCGGGACGTCCATCAGCTATTACGAGCAGTACTTC. This sequence encodes CASSYTIGTSISYYEQYF.

In DNA, the CDR3 is TGTGCCAGCAGTTACTCGTTGAGGAGACGAGGCAATGAGCAGTTCTTC. Protein: CASSYSLRRRGNEQFF. V usage is TRBV6-5 and J usage is TRBJ2-1; D gene uncertain. The CDR3 is 16 amino acids. Germline assignment: CDR1 MNHEY and CDR2 SVGAGI. V lost 0 bases, J lost 6 bases, and 15 bases lay in between.

V gene TRBV28 combines with J gene TRBJ1-1; D remains unclear. Germline V CDR1 and CDR2: MDHEN, SYDVKM. Trimming removed 2 bases at V and 3 bases at J, with 7 bases between. The CDR3 extends over 13 amino acids. CDR3 in DNA: TGTGCCAGCAGTTTAACTGATTACACTGAAGCTTTCTTT. It yields the protein CASSLTDYTEAFF.

This clone has more than one count but fewer than ten. The gene calls are TRBV11-2 and TRBJ1-1; D is unresolved. V was pared by 4 bases and J by 0 bases, with 3 bases between. From germline, CDR1 is SGHAT and CDR2 FQNNGV. The CDR3 extends over 12 amino acids. CDR3 coding DNA: TGTGCCAGCAGCTCCGTGAACACTGAAGCTTTCTTT. It is translated as CASSSVNTEAFF. Supplemented by reference TRBV11-2 and TRBJ1-1, the full variable domain reads EAGVAQSPRYKIIEKRQSVAFWCNPISGHATLYWYQQILGQGPKLLIQFQNNGVVDDSQLPKDRFSAERLKGVDSTLKIQPAKLEDSAVYLCASSSVNTEAFFGQGTRLTVV.

Only a few counts were recorded for this clone. The gene calls are TRBV20-1 and TRBJ1-2; D unresolved. CDR3 length: 13 amino acids. CDR1 is DFQATT and CDR2 is SNEGSKA in the germline V gene (reference sequence). Trimming took off 3 bases at V and 3 bases at J, with 11 bases between the two ends. CDR3 loop: CSASRHSDYGYTF. DNA for the CDR3: TGCAGTGCTAGCAGGCACTCCGACTATGGCTACACCTTC.

This chain joins TRBV6-1 and TRBJ2-2; D unresolved. The germline CDR1 and CDR2 sequences are MNHNS and SASEGT. Trimming removed 7 bases at V and 8 bases at J, with 8 bases between. This CDR3 is built from 11 residues. Here the CDR3 DNA reads TGTGCCAGCAAGGGCCCGGGGGAGCTGTTTTTT. This translates into CASKGPGELFF.

This clone was detected once. This sequence joins TRBV5-1 and TRBJ2-1; TRBD2 matches 12 bases. This CDR3 comprises 16 residues. After removal of 3 bases from V and 8 bases from J, the junction contained 9 bases not matched to a gene. CDR1 is SGHRS and CDR2 is YFSETQ in the germline V gene. The CDR3 DNA reads as TGCGCCAGCAGCTCCCGCCTAGCGGGAGGGGCGTATGAGCAGTTCTTC. Its protein is CASSSRLAGGAYEQFF.

The chain links TRBV28 to TRBJ2-3, with 10 bases fitting TRBD2. The germline CDR1 and CDR2 sequences are MDHEN and SYDVKM. V shed 4 bases, J shed 3 bases, and the junction held 4 bases outside the gene matches. This CDR3 is built from 15 residues. The CDR3 bases are TGTGCCAGCAGTTCCTCTAGCGGGAGAACAGATACGCAGTATTTT. The encoded protein is CASSSSSGRTDTQYF.

This chain connects TRBV6-1 to TRBJ2-7; 7 nucleotides match TRBD2. In germline, CDR1 is MNHNS, CDR2 SASEGT. J was trimmed by 4 bases and V by 5 bases; bases with no gene match: 8. The CDR3 loop spans 14 amino acids. The CDR3 protein is CASSPTGGSYEQYF. DNA for the CDR3: TGTGCCAGCAGTCCCACCGGCGGGAGTTACGAGCAGTACTTC.

The chain has TRBV6-2 or TRBV6-3 and TRBJ2-7; 13 bases are shared with TRBD2. The CDR3 sequence is 16 residues long. Looked up from germline, CDR1 is MNHEY and CDR2 is SVGEGT. The J segment lost 5 bases and the V segment lost 7 bases, leaving 11 bases of the junction unmatched. CDR3 in amino acids: CASIYNRGLAGDEQYF. As DNA, the CDR3 is TGTGCCAGCATTTATAACCGCGGACTAGCGGGAGACGAGCAGTACTTC.

In this sample, this clone turned up a few times. The rearrangement links TRBV2 to TRBJ1-1; D is unclear. Germline-derived CDR1 and CDR2 are SNHLY and FYNNEI. This CDR3 comprises 14 residues. V was pared by 7 bases and J by 6 bases, with 18 bases between. This CDR3 reads CASKLGPGAAEAFF. CDR3 DNA: TGTGCCAGCAAACTAGGACCGGGAGCGGCTGAAGCTTTCTTT.

The chain has TRBV28 and TRBJ2-7, with D possibly TRBD2 on 5 matching bases. The CDR3 sequence is 12 residues long. The ends were cut back, 8 bases at V and 5 bases at J, with 13 bases in the middle. Germline V gene lookup returns CDR1 MDHEN and CDR2 SYDVKM. The CDR3 loop is CASFSVGNEQYF. DNA of the CDR3: TGTGCCAGCTTTTCGGTCGGGAACGAGCAGTACTTC.